This T cell receptor beta chain appears in the sequencing data of a study of molecular identifiers for immune sequencing clone quantification. The germline V gene encodes CDR1 ENHRY and CDR2 SYGVKD. V was shortened by 8 bases and J by 3 bases, with 13 bases between the two germline ends. The CDR3 runs to 13 residues. This clonotype was counted ten times or more. TCRdb re-called the PCR reads through MiXCR, storing one row per CDR3 protein. Among about 640,000 distinct CDR3 sequences, 20% were seen once, and the ten largest hold roughly 0.85%. This chain uses TRBV10-3 with TRBJ1-1, with D possibly TRBD1 on 5 matching bases. The receptor was derived from a human donor in good health. Some libraries in this study had Jurkat cell RNA spiked in. Input material: naive CD8+ T cells from blood, with Jurkat cell RNA spiked in. Stated subset: FACS-sorted CD8+CD4-CCR7+CD45RA+ naive T cells. CDR3 loop: CAIHAGTYTEAFF. DNA of the CDR3: TGTGCCATCCACGCAGGGACTTACACTGAAGCTTTCTTT.